One sample yielded the 20 T cell receptor beta chains listed below, sequenced in a study of blood T cell repertoires in COVID-19. The repertoire was sequenced with immunoSEQ multiplex PCR; TCRdb's copy has only in-frame clones and lacks some. The sample lists 150,000 or so clones; 88% were seen once. Sample: peripheral blood. These receptors were obtained from a man aged 60 to 69 with acute or convalescent COVID-19.

The gene calls are TRBV13 and TRBJ2-2; a possible D gene is TRBD1 (6 bases). This CDR3 comprises 18 residues. The germline V gene encodes CDR1 PRHDT and CDR2 FYEKMQ (reference sequence). V was clipped by 2 bases and J by 6 bases, with 22 bases between them. The CDR3 nucleotides read TGTGCCAGCAGCTTATTCCGGACAGAGGGTCATTCAGCCGGGGAGCTGTTTTTT. Translation: CASSLFRTEGHSAGELFF.

This chain uses TRBV9 with TRBJ2-5; TRBD2 aligns across 10 bases. The CDR3 sequence is 15 residues long. V shed 4 bases and J 2 bases; nucleotides not matched to a gene: 5. Germline assignment: CDR1 SGDLS and CDR2 YYNGEE. The CDR3 nucleotides are TGTGCCAGCAGCAATGGACTAGCGGTTCAAGAGACCCAGTACTTC. Encoded protein: CASSNGLAVQETQYF.

The V gene is TRBV5-1, the J gene TRBJ1-2, with unresolved D. This CDR3 has 16 residues. The germline V gene has CDR1 SGHRS and CDR2 YFSETQ. The ends were cut back, 4 bases at V and 4 bases at J, with 20 bases in the middle. The CDR3 bases are TGCGCCAGCAGCCCGGGATTACAGTCTCCGGTCTATGGCTACACCTTC. Its protein is CASSPGLQSPVYGYTF.

This chain links TRBV10-3 with TRBJ2-2; 8 nucleotides line up with TRBD1. Germline-derived CDR1 and CDR2 are ENHRY and SYGVKD. After removal of 5 bases from V and 1 base from J, the junction contained 9 bases not matched to a gene. The CDR3 is 17 residues long. The CDR3 region is CAISPGLQGGNTGELFF. In DNA, the CDR3 is TGTGCCATCAGTCCGGGATTACAGGGGGGGAACACCGGGGAGCTGTTTTTT.

This rearrangement joins TRBV9 to TRBJ2-4; 8 bases line up with TRBD1. V shed 0 bases and J 3 bases; nucleotides not matched to a gene: 17. The CDR3 covers 20 residues. CDR1 and CDR2 (germline): SGDLS, YYNGEE. CDR3 coding DNA: TGTGCCAGCAGCGTAGCCCTTTGGACAGGGAAAGTTGTGGACAAAAACATTCAGTACTTC. Amino acid sequence: CASSVALWTGKVVDKNIQYF.

The chain couples TRBV2 to TRBJ1-1, with a possible D match to TRBD1 (6 bases). Trimming cost V 6 bases and J 1 base, with 9 bases left between them. The germline V gene encodes CDR1 SNHLY and CDR2 FYNNEI. This CDR3 is 13 amino acids long. The CDR3, as DNA: TGTGCCAGCAGGGACAGCCCGAACACTGAAGCTTTCTTT. As protein: CASRDSPNTEAFF.

V is TRBV7-2 and J is TRBJ1-2, with 8 bases identical to TRBD1. After removal of 5 bases from V and 8 bases from J, the junction contained 7 bases not matched to a gene. This CDR3 has 13 amino acids. Germline-derived CDR1 and CDR2 are SGHTA and FQGNSA. Here the CDR3 DNA reads TGTGCCAGCAGCCTGGACAGGGTGAGAGGCTACACCTTC. This codes for CASSLDRVRGYTF.

J is TRBJ2-5 and V is TRBV5-4; D might be TRBD1 (5 bases). The CDR3 runs 13 residues. The germline V and J ends were trimmed by 3 bases and 5 bases, with 11 bases remaining between them. Germline V lookup: CDR1 SGHNT, CDR2 YYREEE (reference sequence). The CDR3 sequence: CASSSKGSETQYF. CDR3 coding DNA: TGTGCCAGCAGCTCTAAGGGGTCGGAGACCCAGTACTTC.

The chain employs TRBV15 and TRBJ2-5; 9 bases agree with TRBD1. Germline CDR1 and CDR2: LNHNV and YYDKDF (reference sequence). The CDR3 covers 14 residues. V shed 8 bases, J shed 5 bases, and the junction held 9 bases outside the gene matches. CDR3 DNA: TGTGCCACCCTCCGGGACAGGGTTGGTGAGACCCAGTACTTC. Its translation: CATLRDRVGETQYF.

V is TRBV3-1 (or the pseudogene TRBV3-2) and J is TRBJ2-2; possible D gene TRBD2, 5 bases. With 3 bases removed from V and 7 bases from J, the gap between germline ends came to 9 bases. This CDR3 region has 13 residues. Germline CDR1 is LGHDT and CDR2 is YNNKEL (reference sequence). In nucleotides, the CDR3 is TGTGCCAGCAGCCACGACCGGGGCGGGGAGCTGTTTTTT. It encodes CASSHDRGGELFF.

The V and J genes are TRBV9 and TRBJ2-1; TRBD1 aligns across 10 bases. The CDR3 runs to 16 residues. The germline gives CDR1 SGDLS, CDR2 YYNGEE. Trimming removed 1 base from V and 4 bases from J; junction bases left unmatched: 5. The CDR3 nucleotides read TGTGCCAGCAGCGTATACCGGGACAGGGGATACAATGAGCAGTTCTTC. It translates to CASSVYRDRGYNEQFF.

The J gene is TRBJ1-2, the V gene TRBV19; tentatively, D is TRBD1 (6 bases). Looked up from germline, CDR1 is LNHDA and CDR2 is SQIVND (reference sequence). CDR3 length equals 19 residues. V gave up 8 bases and J gave up 2 bases, with 30 bases separating them. In DNA form, the CDR3 reads TGTGCCAGTCGACCACCCTCTGGGGGGGCGAGCAACCTAAACTATGGCTACACCTTC. Residues: CASRPPSGGASNLNYGYTF.

This chain links TRBV5-1 with TRBJ1-2, with a tentative D call TRBD1 (6 bases). From germline, CDR1 is SGHRS and CDR2 YFSETQ. This CDR3 spans 14 amino acids. V shed 4 bases and J shed 5 bases, with 15 bases lying between them. The CDR3 nucleotides read TGCGCCAGCAGCGAAGGACAACAGGGATATGGCTACACCTTC. This gives the protein CASSEGQQGYGYTF. Full variable domain (rest looked up from reference TRBV5-1 and TRBJ1-2): KAGVTQTPRYLIKTRGQQVTLSCSPISGHRSVSWYQQTPGQGLQFLFEYFSETQRNKGNFPGRFSGRQFSNSRSEMNVSTLELGDSALYLCASSEGQQGYGYTFGSGTRLTVV.

J is TRBJ2-2 and V is TRBV11-2; 10 nucleotides agree with TRBD2. The V gene end was trimmed by 1 base and the J gene end by 5 bases; junction bases not matched to a gene: 1. CDR1 and CDR2 from the germline V gene are SGHAT and FQNNGV. This CDR3 region has 15 residues. In DNA form, the CDR3 reads TGTGCCAGCAGCTTAGTAGCGGGAGGAACCGGGGAGCTGTTTTTT. Translating it yields CASSLVAGGTGELFF.

In DNA, the CDR3 is TGTGCCAGCAGCCAAGAATCAGGGTGGGCCTACGAGCAGTACTTC. Translated: CASSQESGWAYEQYF. This chain links TRBV14 with TRBJ2-7; a possible D gene is TRBD1 (5 bases). V lost 0 bases and J lost 2, with 11 bases in between. CDR1 and CDR2 from the germline V gene are SGHDN and FVKESK. The CDR3 has 15 residues. The full variable domain, with the rest looked up from reference TRBV14 and TRBJ2-7, is EAGVTQFPSHSVIEKGQTVTLRCDPISGHDNLYWYRRVMGKEIKFLLHFVKESKQDESGMPNNRFLAERTGGTYSTLKVQPAELEDSGVYFCASSQESGWAYEQYFGPGTRLTVT.

The chain couples TRBV28 to TRBJ1-2, with D unclear. Germline values: CDR1 MDHEN, CDR2 SYDVKM. The CDR3 length is 13 residues. Trimming stripped 10 bases from V and 0 bases from J, with 12 bases between. CDR3 in DNA: TGTGCCACCGCCGGGTGGGCTAACTATGGCTACACCTTC. Translation: CATAGWANYGYTF.

The V call is TRBV7-9, the J call TRBJ1-4; TRBD1 aligns across 8 bases. The CDR3 runs to 14 residues. Trimming took 3 bases from V and 8 from J; bases not matched to a gene: 5. Germline CDR1 SEHNR, CDR2 FQNEAQ (reference sequence). The CDR3 nucleotides are TGTGCCAGCAGCTTGGACAGGGTTCAGGAAAAACTGTTTTTT. The encoded protein is CASSLDRVQEKLFF.

Note on this clone: This sample also contains other DNA sequences that code for the same CDR3. The J gene is TRBJ1-5, the V gene TRBV5-1, with 7 bases lining up with TRBD1. Trimming cost V 0 bases and J 1 base; bases outside gene matches: 4. The CDR3 length is 16 residues. Germline CDR1 reads SGHRS; CDR2 reads YFSETQ. DNA of the CDR3: TGCGCCAGCAGCTTGGGGTCAGGGGGGAGCAATCAGCCCCAGCATTTT. Its protein product is CASSLGSGGSNQPQHF.

Concerning this clone itself: Distinct nucleotide sequences in the sample also encode this CDR3. The chain is built from TRBV7-3 and TRBJ1-1; TRBD1 is a possible D gene (6 bases). There are 13 residues in the CDR3. V was cut by 5 bases and J by 8 bases, with 15 bases left in between. Germline lookup yields CDR1 SGHTA and CDR2 FQGTGA. DNA for the CDR3: TGTGCCAGCAGCCCATCGGGGGGGACAGAAGCTTTCTTT. It yields the protein CASSPSGGTEAFF.

The chain links TRBV6-2 or TRBV6-3 to TRBJ1-1; D remains ambiguous. The CDR3 length is 14 residues. CDR1 and CDR2 (germline): MNHEY, SVGEGT. Trimming took off 1 base at V and 6 bases at J, with 12 bases between the two ends. The CDR3: CASSYFRGTPEAFF. CDR3 nucleotide sequence: TGTGCCAGCAGTTACTTCCGGGGAACCCCTGAAGCTTTCTTT.